The entry that follows covers one T cell receptor (beta chain) sequence. Its antigen is unknown. This sample stems from a study of graft-versus-host responses after intestinal transplantation. The wider study: Every one of the recipients received anti-thymocyte globulin induction and afterwards took tacrolimus and steroids for roughly 3 years.

CDR3 length equals 14 residues. CDR1 and CDR2 from the germline V gene are MNHEY and SMNVEV (reference sequence). V was clipped by 2 bases and J by 3 bases, with 10 bases between them. Clones were sequenced by immunoSEQ multiplex PCR, and TCRdb holds only the in-frame ones, with some missing. The sample carries under 100,000 clones, around 93% recorded once. The study's findings and limits: In recipient marrow, GvH clones were found, and some appeared first in ileum or blood.

The chain uses TRBV27 and TRBJ2-5; tentative D call: TRBD2 (6 bases). This sequence was found in a human donor who was the organ donor for an intestinal transplant. This sample comprised unstimulated CD4+ T cells sorted from spleen or lymph node cells, obtained before transplant. CDR3 protein: CASSLMTGEETQYF. DNA for the CDR3: TGTGCCAGCAGTTTAATGACGGGGGAAGAGACCCAGTACTTC.